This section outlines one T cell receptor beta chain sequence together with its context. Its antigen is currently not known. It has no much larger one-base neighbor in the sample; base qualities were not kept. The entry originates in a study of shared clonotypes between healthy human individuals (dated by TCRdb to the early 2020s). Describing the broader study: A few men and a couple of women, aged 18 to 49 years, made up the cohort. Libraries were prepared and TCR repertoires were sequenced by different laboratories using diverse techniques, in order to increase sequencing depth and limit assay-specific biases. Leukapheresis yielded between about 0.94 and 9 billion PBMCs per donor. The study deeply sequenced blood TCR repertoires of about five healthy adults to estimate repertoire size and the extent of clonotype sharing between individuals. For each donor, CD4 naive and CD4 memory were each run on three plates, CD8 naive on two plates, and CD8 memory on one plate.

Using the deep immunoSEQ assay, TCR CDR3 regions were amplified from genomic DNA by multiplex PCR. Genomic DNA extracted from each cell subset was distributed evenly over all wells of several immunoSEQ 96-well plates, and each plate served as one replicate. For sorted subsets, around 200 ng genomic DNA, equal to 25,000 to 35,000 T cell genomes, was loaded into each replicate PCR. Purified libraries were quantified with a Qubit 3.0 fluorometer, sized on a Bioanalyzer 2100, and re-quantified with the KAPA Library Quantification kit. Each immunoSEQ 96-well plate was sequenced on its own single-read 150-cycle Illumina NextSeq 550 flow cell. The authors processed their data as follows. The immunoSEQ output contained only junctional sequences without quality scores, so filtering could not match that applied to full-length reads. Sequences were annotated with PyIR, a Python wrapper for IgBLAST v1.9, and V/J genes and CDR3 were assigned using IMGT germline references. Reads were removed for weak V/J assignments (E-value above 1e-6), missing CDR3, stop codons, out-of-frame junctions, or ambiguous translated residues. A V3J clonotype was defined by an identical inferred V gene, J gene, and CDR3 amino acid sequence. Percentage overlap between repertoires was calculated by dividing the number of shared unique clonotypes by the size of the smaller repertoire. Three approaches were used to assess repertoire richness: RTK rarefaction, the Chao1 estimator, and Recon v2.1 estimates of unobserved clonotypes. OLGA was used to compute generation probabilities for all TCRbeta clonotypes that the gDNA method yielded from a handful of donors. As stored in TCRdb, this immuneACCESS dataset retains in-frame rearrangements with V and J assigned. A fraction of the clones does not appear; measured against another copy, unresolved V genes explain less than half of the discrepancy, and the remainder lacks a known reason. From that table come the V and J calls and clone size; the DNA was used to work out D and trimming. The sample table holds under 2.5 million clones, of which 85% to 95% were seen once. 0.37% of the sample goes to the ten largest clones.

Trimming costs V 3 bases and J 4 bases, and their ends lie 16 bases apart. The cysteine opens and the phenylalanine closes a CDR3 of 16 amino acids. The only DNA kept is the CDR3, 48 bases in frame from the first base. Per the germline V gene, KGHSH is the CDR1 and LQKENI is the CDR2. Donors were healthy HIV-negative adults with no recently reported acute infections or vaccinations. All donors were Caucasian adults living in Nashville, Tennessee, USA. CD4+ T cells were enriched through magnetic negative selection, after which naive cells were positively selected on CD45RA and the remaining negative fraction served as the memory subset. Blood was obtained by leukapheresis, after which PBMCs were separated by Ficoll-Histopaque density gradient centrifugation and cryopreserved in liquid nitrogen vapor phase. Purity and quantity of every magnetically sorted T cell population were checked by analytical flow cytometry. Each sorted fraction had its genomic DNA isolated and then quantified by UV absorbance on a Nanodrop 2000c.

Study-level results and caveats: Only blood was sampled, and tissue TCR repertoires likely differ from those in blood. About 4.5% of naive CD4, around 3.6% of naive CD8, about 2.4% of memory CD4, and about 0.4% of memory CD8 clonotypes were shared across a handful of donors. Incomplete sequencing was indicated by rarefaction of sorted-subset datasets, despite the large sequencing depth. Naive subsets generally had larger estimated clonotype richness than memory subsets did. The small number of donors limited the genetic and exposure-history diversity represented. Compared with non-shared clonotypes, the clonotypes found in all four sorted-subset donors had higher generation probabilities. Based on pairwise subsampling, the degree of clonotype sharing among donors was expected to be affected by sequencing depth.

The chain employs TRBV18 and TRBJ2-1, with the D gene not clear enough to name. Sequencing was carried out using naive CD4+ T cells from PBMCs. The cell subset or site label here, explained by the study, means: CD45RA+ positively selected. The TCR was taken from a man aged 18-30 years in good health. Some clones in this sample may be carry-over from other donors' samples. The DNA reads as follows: TGTGCCAGCTCACCCACTCTAGTGTTCCGTTACAATGAGCAGTTCTTC. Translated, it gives CASSPTLVFRYNEQFF.